Shown below are 25 T cell receptor beta chains from a single sample sequenced in a study of CD8 T cells in Susac syndrome. RNA amounts of roughly 0.45 to 1 ug underwent reverse transcription with random hexamers. TCRdb reanalysed the immunoSEQ multiplex PCR reads using MiXCR and keeps one entry per CDR3 protein. The sample includes 200,000 or so distinct CDR3 sequences, approximately 90% of them seen just once. The sequenced material came from CD8+ T cells from PBMCs. The receptors stem from a human donor with multiple sclerosis.

V and J are TRBV20-1 and TRBJ2-7; 7 nucleotides line up with TRBD1. Germline V gene sequence: CDR1 DFQATT, CDR2 SNEGSKA (reference sequence). This CDR3 is built from 14 residues. V shed 0 bases and J 6 bases; nucleotides not matched to a gene: 8. The CDR3 spells CSAREGGESGEQYF. Here the CDR3 DNA reads TGCAGTGCTAGAGAAGGGGGCGAGTCAGGCGAGCAGTACTTC.

This rearrangement joins TRBV7-8 to TRBJ1-5; D may be TRBD1 (6 bases). The germline gives CDR1 SGHVS, CDR2 FQNEAQ. The ends were cut back, 1 base at V and 2 bases at J, with 9 bases in the middle. CDR3 length: 15 amino acids. The CDR3 protein is CASSLGRGGNQPQHF. CDR3 bases: TGTGCCAGCAGCTTAGGCAGGGGCGGCAATCAGCCCCAGCATTTT.

This CDR3 reads CASSLGGQGLGELFF. The CDR3 nucleotides read TGTGCCAGCAGCTTGGGGGGACAGGGGCTCGGGGAGCTGTTTTTT. The V gene is TRBV5-6, the J gene TRBJ2-2; the match to TRBD1 covers 10 bases. This CDR3 region has 15 residues. CDR1 SGHDT and CDR2 YYEEEE come from the germline V gene. V gave up 0 bases and J gave up 7 bases; unmatched junction bases: 3.

CDR3 in amino acids: CASRWANTEAFF. The CDR3, as DNA: TGTGCCAGCAGATGGGCAAACACTGAAGCTTTCTTT. The chain has TRBV2 and TRBJ1-1; D not certain. The germline V gene encodes CDR1 SNHLY and CDR2 FYNNEI. This CDR3 contains 12 residues. The ends were cut back, 6 bases at V and 2 bases at J, with 7 bases in the middle.

This rearrangement joins TRBV5-1 to TRBJ2-3; D gene ambiguous. Per the germline V gene, CDR1 is SGHRS and CDR2 is YFSETQ. Trimming took off 4 bases at V and 2 bases at J, with 11 bases between the two ends. CDR3 length: 14 residues. The CDR3 DNA is TGCGCCAGCAGCCTGGAAGTTTCCACAGATACGCAGTATTTT. Translation: CASSLEVSTDTQYF. The full variable domain, in which reference TRBV5-1 and TRBJ2-3 provide the parts outside the CDR3, is KAGVTQTPRYLIKTRGQQVTLSCSPISGHRSVSWYQQTPGQGLQFLFEYFSETQRNKGNFPGRFSGRQFSNSRSEMNVSTLELGDSALYLCASSLEVSTDTQYFGPGTRLTVL.

This clonotype was recorded once. The V and J genes are TRBV2 and TRBJ2-5; 9 bases agree with TRBD2. From germline, CDR1 is SNHLY and CDR2 FYNNEI. CDR3 length: 16 residues. The V segment lost 7 bases and the J segment 1 base; nucleotides outside the gene matches: 10. This CDR3 reads CASTEGAGGLQETQYF. The CDR3 DNA follows: TGTGCCAGCACCGAGGGAGCGGGGGGCCTCCAAGAGACCCAGTACTTC.

The chain uses TRBV15 and TRBJ1-1; D is possibly TRBD1 (6 bases). V was trimmed by 3 bases and J by 7 bases, leaving 15 bases between them. Germline V CDR1 and CDR2: LNHNV, YYDKDF (reference sequence). The CDR3 is made up of 14 amino acids. CDR3 in DNA: TGTGCCACCAGCAGGGGAGGGGGTGGCGGTGAAGCTTTCTTT. Protein: CATSRGGGGGEAFF.

This clonotype was picked up one time. J is TRBJ2-1 and V is TRBV19; D remains ambiguous. CDR3 length equals 13 residues. CDR1 is LNHDA and CDR2 is SQIVND in the germline V gene (reference sequence). V gave up 3 bases and J gave up 12 bases, with 15 bases separating them. CDR3 sequence (DNA): TGTGCCAGTAGTATGTACGGAGCGTTCGGGCAGTTCTTC. Its protein is CASSMYGAFGQFF. Full variable domain (rest looked up from reference TRBV19 and TRBJ2-1): DGGITQSPKYLFRKEGQNVTLSCEQNLNHDAMYWYRQDPGQGLRLIYYSQIVNDFQKGDIAEGYSVSREKKESFPLTVTSAQKNPTAFYLCASSMYGAFGQFFGPGTRLTVL.

This chain connects TRBV19 to TRBJ1-2, with 8 bases that match TRBD1. CDR1 is LNHDA, CDR2 SQIVND, per germline (reference sequence). The CDR3 has 17 amino acids. V was clipped by 8 bases and J by 3 bases; unmatched bases: 17. In nucleotides, the CDR3 is TGTGCCAGTCATCCACGCGGACAGGGCGTGGAGGACTATGGCTACACCTTC. This codes for CASHPRGQGVEDYGYTF.

This chain uses TRBV4-1 with TRBJ2-7; D call uncertain. This CDR3 spans 12 amino acids. Per the germline V gene, CDR1 is MGHRA and CDR2 is YSYEKL. V was pared by 1 base and J by 5 bases, with 6 bases between. CDR3 residues: CASSQAGNEQYF. The DNA for the CDR3 is TGCGCCAGCAGCCAAGCGGGCAACGAGCAGTACTTC.

The rearrangement links TRBV20-1 to TRBJ2-3; TRBD2 matches 12 bases. Trimming took 3 bases from V and 5 from J; bases not matched to a gene: 9. Germline V gene data show CDR1 as DFQATT and CDR2 as SNEGSKA (reference sequence). CDR3 size: 16 residues. The CDR3 nucleotides read TGCAGTGCTAGTCCCGGACTAGCGGGGCGAGGAGATACGCAGTATTTT. It encodes CSASPGLAGRGDTQYF.

The rearrangement uses TRBV20-1 and TRBJ2-1, with TRBD1 as a possible D gene (6 bases). The CDR3 is 13 residues long. From germline, CDR1 is DFQATT and CDR2 SNEGSKA (reference sequence). The germline V and J ends were trimmed by 1 base and 9 bases, with 13 bases remaining between them. This CDR3 is CSARGDKAIEQFF. The CDR3 region has the DNA TGCAGTGCTAGAGGGGACAAGGCCATTGAGCAGTTCTTC.

The chain joins TRBV7-9 to TRBJ1-5; D remains ambiguous. CDR3 length: 12 amino acids. Looked up from germline, CDR1 is SEHNR and CDR2 is FQNEAQ (reference sequence). With 6 bases removed from V and 6 bases from J, the gap between germline ends came to 9 bases. The CDR3 sequence: CASSGVGQPQHF. In DNA, the CDR3 is TGTGCCAGCAGTGGGGTGGGTCAGCCCCAGCATTTT.

The chain carries TRBV19 and TRBJ1-5; D gene unclear. V lost 9 bases, J lost 5 bases, and 11 bases lay in between. CDR3 length equals 12 residues. Germline CDR1 and CDR2: LNHDA and SQIVND (reference sequence). The CDR3 nucleotides are TGTGCCAGCTCCGACCACTATCAGCCCCAGCATTTT. This codes for CASSDHYQPQHF. The full variable domain, with the rest looked up from reference TRBV19 and TRBJ1-5, is DGGITQSPKYLFRKEGQNVTLSCEQNLNHDAMYWYRQDPGQGLRLIYYSQIVNDFQKGDIAEGYSVSREKKESFPLTVTSAQKNPTAFYLCASSDHYQPQHFGDGTRLSIL.

The V and J genes are TRBV13 and TRBJ1-1; 7 positions match TRBD1. The V segment lost 7 bases and the J segment 5 bases; nucleotides outside the gene matches: 10. CDR1 is PRHDT and CDR2 is FYEKMQ in the germline V gene (reference sequence). CDR3 length: 14 amino acids. CDR3 loop: CASTYRGRGTEAFF. The CDR3 bases are TGTGCCAGCACCTATAGGGGGCGAGGAACTGAAGCTTTCTTT.

V usage is TRBV28 and J usage is TRBJ2-2, with 8 bases matching TRBD2. CDR1 MDHEN and CDR2 SYDVKM come from the germline V gene. Trimming removed 3 bases from V and 7 bases from J; junction bases left unmatched: 4. CDR3 size: 14 residues. CDR3 in DNA: TGTGCCAGCAGTTTCTCGGCGGGAGGCGGGGAGCTGTTTTTT. Translated: CASSFSAGGGELFF.

The V and J genes are TRBV13 and TRBJ2-3; the D is unclear. V shed 6 bases and J shed 1 base, with 8 bases lying between them. This CDR3 comprises 13 residues. Germline loops: CDR1 PRHDT, CDR2 FYEKMQ (reference sequence). CDR3 DNA sequence: TGTGCCAGCAGTTTACGAGGCACAGATACGCAGTATTTT. It translates to CASSLRGTDTQYF.

The chain recombines TRBV30 with TRBJ1-5, with a tentative D call TRBD1 (5 bases). The CDR3 sequence is 14 residues long. Germline V gives CDR1 GTSNPN, CDR2 SVGIG (reference sequence). The ends were cut back, 1 base at V and 6 bases at J, with 13 bases in the middle. The CDR3 DNA follows: TGTGCCTGGAGTGCGGAACAGGCCGTTCAGCCCCAGCATTTT. Its translation is CAWSAEQAVQPQHF.

The chain employs TRBV5-1 and TRBJ2-3; no clear D gene. The CDR3 consists of 14 residues. Trimming shortened V by 0 bases and J by 4 bases, and 9 bases separated the two germline ends. Per the germline V gene, CDR1 is SGHRS and CDR2 is YFSETQ. CDR3 loop: CASSLDHKADTQYF. The CDR3 nucleotides are TGCGCCAGCAGCTTGGACCATAAAGCAGATACGCAGTATTTT. The full variable domain, its missing parts supplied by reference TRBV5-1 and TRBJ2-3, is KAGVTQTPRYLIKTRGQQVTLSCSPISGHRSVSWYQQTPGQGLQFLFEYFSETQRNKGNFPGRFSGRQFSNSRSEMNVSTLELGDSALYLCASSLDHKADTQYFGPGTRLTVL.

This chain links TRBV6-1 with TRBJ2-3; the match to TRBD1 covers 10 bases. The CDR3 contains 16 residues. CDR1 is MNHNS and CDR2 is SASEGT in the germline V gene. V was clipped by 5 bases and J by 1 base; unmatched bases: 6. The CDR3 bases are TGTGCCAGCAGTCTGACAGGGGGCAGAGGCACAGATACGCAGTATTTT. The encoded protein is CASSLTGGRGTDTQYF.

The chain recombines TRBV3-1 with TRBJ1-2; 7 nucleotides line up with TRBD1. This CDR3 has 15 residues. CDR1 is LGHDT and CDR2 is YNNKEL in the germline V gene (reference sequence). V lost 5 bases to trimming and J lost 0 bases; unmatched junction nucleotides: 6. The CDR3 bases are TGTGCCAGCAGCTTCGACAGGGACACTAACTATGGCTACACCTTC. It codes for CASSFDRDTNYGYTF.

The V call is TRBV5-1, the J call TRBJ1-1, with D perhaps matching TRBD1 (5 bases). This CDR3 contains 16 residues. Germline assignment: CDR1 SGHRS and CDR2 YFSETQ. The V gene lost 0 bases and the J gene lost 2 bases, with 14 bases spanning the gap. CDR3 loop: CASSLVGALPNTEAFF. CDR3 nucleotide sequence: TGCGCCAGCAGCTTGGTTGGGGCTCTCCCCAACACTGAAGCTTTCTTT.

The chain links TRBV19 to TRBJ2-7, with D tentatively TRBD2 (6 bases). V lost 10 bases to trimming and J lost 4 bases, with 11 bases between them. The CDR3 runs 11 residues. Germline CDR1 LNHDA, CDR2 SQIVND (reference sequence). CDR3 loop: CATYGGYEQYF. The CDR3, as DNA: TGTGCCACCTACGGAGGGTACGAGCAGTACTTC.

This sequence joins TRBV6-5 and TRBJ2-3, with 10 bases aligning to TRBD2. The junction had 12 bases not matched to a gene; V was cut back by 0 bases and J by 0 bases. Germline CDR1 reads MNHEY; CDR2 reads SVGAGI. This CDR3 is built from 20 residues. The CDR3 DNA reads TGTGCCAGCAGTTACTCGTCCCCTAGCGGGGGTCTCCCGAGCACAGATACGCAGTATTTT. Translated: CASSYSSPSGGLPSTDTQYF.

The V and J genes are TRBV19 and TRBJ2-2, with 10 bases that match TRBD2. Per germline, CDR1 LNHDA and CDR2 SQIVND (reference sequence). This CDR3 comprises 15 residues. V dropped 3 bases and J dropped 9; count of bases not matched to a gene: 7. This chain's CDR3 is CASSMVASGSWELFF. The CDR3 region has the DNA TGTGCCAGTAGTATGGTGGCTAGCGGGAGTTGGGAGCTGTTTTTT.